One sample yielded the 8 T cell receptor beta chains listed below, sequenced in a study of T-cell memory formation after mild COVID-19 (dated by TCRdb to the early 2020s). The method behind the library was 5' RACE. Sequenced on an Illumina NovaSeq 6000. Using fastp at Q25 and MiXCR, TCRdb reprocessed the public reads and kept productive beta chains. When rows share a CDR3 protein, they turn into one entry using the most common DNA and genes. Present in this sample are 200,000 or so distinct CDR3 sequences, roughly 18% of which were seen just once. The leading ten clones occupy 2% to 3% of the sample. The sequencing sample was made of PBMCs or a T cell subset sorted from them (not recorded which). The receptors were gathered from an adult woman who had mild COVID-19 (a few samples of this study predate the infection). The sample titles of this study are shuffled in the database, so cell type and time point are left out; the donor was told from shared clones.

The V gene is TRBV5-1, the J gene TRBJ2-5, with a possible D match to TRBD2 (5 bases). The CDR3 runs 15 residues. Trimming left V 4 bases short and J 5 bases short, with 18 bases between. The germline V gene has CDR1 SGHRS and CDR2 YFSETQ. In DNA form, the CDR3 reads TGCGCCAGCAGCCCTACCCGGGGATCAGTGGAGACCCAGTACTTC. As protein: CASSPTRGSVETQYF. The full variable domain, completed using reference TRBV5-1 and TRBJ2-5, is KAGVTQTPRYLIKTRGQQVTLSCSPISGHRSVSWYQQTPGQGLQFLFEYFSETQRNKGNFPGRFSGRQFSNSRSEMNVSTLELGDSALYLCASSPTRGSVETQYFGPGTRLLVL.

This chain links TRBV25-1 with TRBJ2-7; D is perhaps TRBD2 (6 bases). Germline V gene sequence: CDR1 MGHDK, CDR2 SYGVNS. CDR3 length equals 14 residues. V lost 6 bases, J lost 0 bases, and 12 bases lay in between. CDR3 DNA: TGTGCCAGCAGCGGGACTTTCAGCTCCTACGAGCAGTACTTC. Its protein product is CASSGTFSSYEQYF.

This clonotype was seen more than once but under ten times. This chain joins TRBV27 and TRBJ1-2; possibly TRBD1 for D (6 bases). CDR3 length: 14 residues. The V gene lost 4 bases and the J gene lost 4 bases, with 13 bases spanning the gap. CDR1 is MNHEY and CDR2 is SMNVEV in the germline V gene (reference sequence). The CDR3 bases are TGTGCCAGCAGTTCACCAGGGGAGGTCTATGGCTACACCTTC. Amino acids: CASSSPGEVYGYTF.

The chain carries TRBV27 and TRBJ2-3; D is uncertain. The CDR3 runs to 11 residues. Germline V lookup: CDR1 MNHEY, CDR2 SMNVEV (reference sequence). V was pared by 6 bases and J by 8 bases, with 9 bases between. CDR3 bases: TGTGCCAGCAGCCACGATGTTACGCAGTATTTT. Its protein product is CASSHDVTQYF.

The V call is TRBV30, the J call TRBJ2-5; D is ambiguous. The V end was cut by 0 bases, the J end by 3 bases, with 11 bases between. This CDR3 contains 14 residues. In germline, CDR1 is GTSNPN, CDR2 SVGIG (reference sequence). The DNA of the CDR3 is TGTGCCTGGAGTGTTGGCAGTTACAAAGAGACCCAGTACTTC. This sequence encodes CAWSVGSYKETQYF.

This clonotype was seen only a few times. This chain links TRBV12-3 or TRBV12-4 with TRBJ1-5, with D maybe TRBD1 (5 bases). The V end was cut by 6 bases, the J end by 2 bases, with 17 bases between. The CDR3 has 16 residues. This CDR3 reads CASREGQARGNQPQHF. CDR3 in DNA: TGTGCCAGCAGGGAGGGGCAGGCCCGAGGCAATCAGCCCCAGCATTTT.

The chain has TRBV6-5 and TRBJ1-2, with D perhaps TRBD1 (5 bases). CDR1 and CDR2 from the germline V gene are MNHEY and SVGAGI. The V end was cut by 2 bases, the J end by 7 bases, with 11 bases between. The CDR3 has 13 residues. The chain's CDR3 is CASSYPDTAGYTF. The CDR3 coding sequence is TGTGCCAGCAGTTACCCGGACACAGCTGGCTACACCTTC.

This clonotype was seen many times. The V and J genes are TRBV7-2 and TRBJ2-5, with D perhaps given as TRBD1 or TRBD2 (7 bases each). Germline CDR1 is SGHTA and CDR2 is FQGNSA. Trimming shortened V by 4 bases and J by 5 bases, and 14 bases separated the two germline ends. The CDR3 sequence is 14 residues long. The CDR3 sequence is CASSYQGGPETQYF. The CDR3 bases are TGTGCCAGCAGCTACCAGGGGGGGCCCGAGACCCAGTACTTC.